The 2 T cell receptor beta chains listed next were all sequenced from one sample in a study of T-cell reconstitution after alpha-beta-depleted transplantation in children. The TCRbeta library incorporated unique molecular identifiers. From the PCR reads, TCRdb called clonotypes with MiXCR, one entry per CDR3 protein. The repertoire holds 180,000 or so distinct CDR3 sequences, with just under 6.5% as singletons. The source was PBMCs, collected before TCRalphabeta/CD19-depleted stem cell transplant. Receptors were obtained from a girl less than two years old with combined immunodeficiency, due to receive a stem cell transplant.

This rearrangement joins TRBV4-2 to TRBJ1-1; no clear D gene. V lost 2 bases, J lost 1 base, and 11 bases lay in between. This CDR3 spans 15 amino acids. Germline CDR1 LGHNA, CDR2 YNFKEQ. The CDR3 sequence is CASSQRLSQNTEAFF. The CDR3 DNA reads TGTGCCAGCAGCCAAAGGTTATCCCAGAACACTGAAGCTTTCTTT.

This clonotype was seen repeatedly, ten times or more. The chain uses TRBV20-1 and TRBJ1-2; TRBD1 might be the D (5 bases). Germline V gene data show CDR1 as DFQATT and CDR2 as SNEGSKA (reference sequence). V was pared by 0 bases and J by 3 bases, with 11 bases between. The CDR3 contains 14 residues. The CDR3: CSARDRGDHYGYTF. CDR3 coding DNA: TGCAGTGCTAGAGATCGGGGGGATCACTATGGCTACACCTTC.